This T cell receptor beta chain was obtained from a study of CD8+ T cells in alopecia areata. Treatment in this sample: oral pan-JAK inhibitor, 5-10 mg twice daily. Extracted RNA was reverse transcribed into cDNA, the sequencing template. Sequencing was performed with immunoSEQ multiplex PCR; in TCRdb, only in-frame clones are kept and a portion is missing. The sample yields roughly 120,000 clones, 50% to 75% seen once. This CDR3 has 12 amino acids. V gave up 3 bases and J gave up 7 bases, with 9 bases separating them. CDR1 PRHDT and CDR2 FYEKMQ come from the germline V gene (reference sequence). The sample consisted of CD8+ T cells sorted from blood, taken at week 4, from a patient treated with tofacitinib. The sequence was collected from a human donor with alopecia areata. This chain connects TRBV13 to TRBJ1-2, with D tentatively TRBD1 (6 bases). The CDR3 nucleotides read TGTGCCAGCAGCTTGGACAGAGCTGGCTACACCTTC. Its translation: CASSLDRAGYTF. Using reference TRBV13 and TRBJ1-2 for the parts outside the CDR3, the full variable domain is AAGVIQSPRHLIKEKRETATLKCYPIPRHDTVYWYQQGPGQDPQFLISFYEKMQSDKGSIPDRFSAQQFSDYHSELNMSSLELGDSALYFCASSLDRAGYTFGSGTRLTVV.